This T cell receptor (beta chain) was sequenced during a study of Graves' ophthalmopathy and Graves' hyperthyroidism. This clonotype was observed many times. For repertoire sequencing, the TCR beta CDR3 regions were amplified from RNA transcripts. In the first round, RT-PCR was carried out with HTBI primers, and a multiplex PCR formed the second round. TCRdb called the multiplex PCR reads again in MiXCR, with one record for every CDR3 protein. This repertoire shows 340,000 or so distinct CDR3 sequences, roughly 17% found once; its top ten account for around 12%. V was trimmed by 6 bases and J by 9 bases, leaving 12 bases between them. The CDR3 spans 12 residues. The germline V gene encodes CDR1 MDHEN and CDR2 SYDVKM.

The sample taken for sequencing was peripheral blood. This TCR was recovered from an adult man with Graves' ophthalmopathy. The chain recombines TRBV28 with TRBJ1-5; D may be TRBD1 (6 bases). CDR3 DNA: TGTGCCAGCAGGCTAGGGGGAGGGCCCCAGCATTTT. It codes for CASRLGGGPQHF.